The 30 T cell receptor beta chains below all came from one sample that was sequenced in a study. TCRdb re-analysed the reads in MiXCR, keeping a single row per CDR3 protein. There are 1,200 to 1,500 distinct CDR3 sequences in the sample; 15% to 25% occur only once, and 15% to 20% lies in the top ten. What was sequenced was CD8+ T cells (not recorded whether cultured). These receptor sequences come from a female donor.

About this clonotype: The junction departs from the called germline gene at one end, perhaps through a read error. The genes are TRBV28 and TRBJ1-2; tentative D call: TRBD1 (6 bases). The CDR3 totals 14 residues. Germline V CDR1 and CDR2: MDHEN, SYDVKM. This CDR3 reads CVSSHLQGSHGYTF. DNA of the CDR3: TGTGTCAGCAGTCACCTACAGGGTTCCCATGGCTACACCTTC.

In regard to this clonotype: A much larger clone is a single base away; this may be a read error. This chain connects TRBV15 to TRBJ1-3; tentatively, D is TRBD1 (5 bases). The CDR3 loop spans 14 amino acids. V was clipped by 8 bases and J by 3 bases, with 14 bases between them. Per the germline V gene, CDR1 is LNHNV and CDR2 is YYDKDF (reference sequence). The CDR3 spells CATQEGRLGNTIYF. The CDR3 nucleotides are TGTGCCACCCAGGAGGGACGGCTTGGAAACACCATATATTTT.

In this sample, this clonotype is medium-sized. The V gene is TRBV4-2, the J gene TRBJ1-1; D may be TRBD1 (6 bases). V lost 1 base and J lost 1, with 13 bases in between. CDR1 is LGHNA, CDR2 YNFKEQ, per germline. The CDR3 totals 16 residues. DNA of the CDR3: TGTGCCAGCAGCCAAGGTAACAGGGTTGAGAACACTGAAGCTTTCTTT. Its translation: CASSQGNRVENTEAFF.

This clonotype was seen a handful of times. An end of the junction does not agree with germline; a read error may underlie this. This chain uses TRBV7-9 with TRBJ2-3; possibly TRBD2 for D (6 bases). The CDR3 contains 15 residues. The germline CDR1 and CDR2 sequences are SEHNR and FQNEAQ (reference sequence). The CDR3 coding sequence is TGTGCCAGCAACCCGGGGACTGTAAACACAGATACGCGGTATTTT. Translated, it gives CASNPGTVNTDTRYF.

By its share, this clonotype is medium-sized (0.01 to 0.1%). A much larger clone differs by one base, so this may be a read error. The V call is TRBV5-5, the J call TRBJ2-5, with 7 bases identical to TRBD1. In germline, CDR1 is SGHKS, CDR2 YYEKEE (reference sequence). This CDR3 is built from 15 residues. CDR3 sequence (DNA): TGTGCCAGCAGCTTTTACGGGACAGACCAAGAGGCCCAGTACTTC. Residues: CASSFYGTDQEAQYF.

Within the sample, this clonotype is large. V gene TRBV15 combines with J gene TRBJ2-2; D is unresolved. Germline V gives CDR1 LNHNV, CDR2 YYDKDF (reference sequence). Trimming removed 0 bases at V and 5 bases at J, with 7 bases between. The CDR3 consists of 14 residues. CDR3 residues: CATSREVETGELFF. The CDR3 DNA reads as TGTGCCACCAGCAGAGAAGTGGAGACCGGGGAGCTGTTTTTT.

With regard to this clonotype: This may be a read error: a much more frequent sequence differs by one nucleotide. The V call is TRBV25-1, the J call TRBJ2-5; the D gene is possibly TRBD1 (6 bases). Germline values: CDR1 MGHDK, CDR2 SYGVNS. The V gene lost 6 bases and the J gene lost 5 bases, with 19 bases spanning the gap. This CDR3 spans 15 amino acids. The CDR3 nucleotides read TGTGCCAGCAGAGACGGAGGACAGATCGACGAGACCCAGTACTTC. Its translation: CASRDGGQIDETQYF.

Note on this clonotype: Because it lacks the conserved phenylalanine or tryptophan at the end, this CDR3 is likely a read error. This chain links TRBV18 with TRBJ2-1, with D perhaps TRBD2 (7 bases). V lost 1 base, J lost 0 bases, and 22 bases lay in between. This CDR3 region has 20 residues. Germline CDR1 reads KGHSH; CDR2 reads LQKENI. The CDR3 loop is CASSPRSGEGVWSSYNEQFL. The CDR3 region has the DNA TGTGCCAGCTCACCACGTTCAGGGGAGGGAGTGTGGAGCTCCTACAATGAGCAGTTCTTA.

This clonotype is a singleton in its sample. This chain joins TRBV28 and TRBJ2-3; tentatively, D is TRBD2 (6 bases). Trimming removed 5 bases at V and 2 bases at J, with 14 bases between. Per the germline V gene, CDR1 is MDHEN and CDR2 is SYDVKM. The CDR3 is made up of 15 amino acids. Here the CDR3 DNA reads TGTGCCAGCAGTGTCCGGGGCGGGGCCACAGATACGCAGTATTTT. Its protein is CASSVRGGATDTQYF. The full variable domain, its missing parts supplied by reference TRBV28 and TRBJ2-3, is DVKVTQSSRYLVKRTGEKVFLECVQDMDHENMFWYRQDPGLGLRLIYFSYDVKMKEKGDIPEGYSVSREKKERFSLILESASTNQTSMYLCASSVRGGATDTQYFGPGTRLTVL.

This clonotype appeared once. Here the CDR3 omits its conserved ending phenylalanine or tryptophan, so a read error is the likely source. No DNA is shown, since the ends of the CDR3 on it are uncertain; the CDR3 is the one TCRdb lists. This rearrangement joins TRBV2 to TRBJ2-3. The CDR3 spans 13 residues, counting both ends. Germline values: CDR1 SNHLY, CDR2 FYNNEI. CDR3 amino acids: CASSGINADTHYL.

This clonotype rates as medium-sized (0.01 to 0.1%). The chain has TRBV14 and TRBJ2-1; a weak D match, TRBD1 (5 bases). CDR1 and CDR2 (germline): SGHDN, FVKESK. This CDR3 spans 12 amino acids. Between the trimmed V and J ends, which lost 6 bases and 10 bases, there was a span of 13 bases. This chain's CDR3 is CASRYQGGEQFF. CDR3 coding DNA: TGTGCCAGCAGATACCAGGGTGGAGAGCAGTTCTTC.

Of note for this clonotype: The junction shows a germline mismatch at one end, possibly a read error. The chain employs TRBV20-1 and TRBJ1-1, with D perhaps matching TRBD1 (5 bases). This CDR3 is 16 amino acids long. Germline values: CDR1 DFQATT, CDR2 SNEGSKA (reference sequence). The CDR3 sequence is CGASRRGVQMNTEAFF. DNA of the CDR3: TGCGGTGCCTCGCGTAGAGGGGTGCAAATGAACACTGAGGCTTTCTTT.

The rearrangement links TRBV20-1 to TRBJ2-5, with D perhaps being TRBD1 or TRBD2 (6 bases each). CDR3 length: 16 residues. Germline V gene data show CDR1 as DFQATT and CDR2 as SNEGSKA (reference sequence). Between the trimmed V and J ends, which lost 4 bases and 5 bases, there was a span of 23 bases. The DNA for the CDR3 is TGCAGTGCTACATGGGAACAGGGCGGGAACGGGGAGACCCAGTACTTC. It is translated as CSATWEQGGNGETQYF.

The chain links TRBV4-1 to TRBJ2-1, with TRBD1 as a possible D gene (5 bases). The V end lost 8 bases, the J end lost 2 bases, and 16 bases lay between the germline ends. The CDR3 sequence is 15 residues long. The germline CDR1 and CDR2 sequences are MGHRA and YSYEKL. CDR3 sequence: CASGAHFSPYNEQFF. Here the CDR3 DNA reads TGCGCCAGCGGGGCCCACTTCTCTCCCTACAATGAGCAGTTCTTC.

This clonotype is categorized as medium-sized. The CDR3 here is CSARGMATSGGPTDTQYF. CDR3 nucleotides: TGCAGTGCGCGTGGGATGGCCACTAGCGGGGGACCCACAGATACGCAGTATTTT. The chain couples TRBV20-1 to TRBJ2-3; 11 bases map to TRBD2. The ends lost 6 bases at V and 2 bases at J; junction bases unmatched: 16. Germline CDR1 reads DFQATT; CDR2 reads SNEGSKA (reference sequence). CDR3 size: 18 residues.

By its share, this clonotype is medium-sized (0.01 to 0.1%). A much larger clone lies a single base off, so this may be a read error. The chain is built from TRBV20-1 and TRBJ2-5; a weak D match, TRBD2 (7 bases). The CDR3 is 14 amino acids. The germline gives CDR1 DFQATT, CDR2 SNEGSKA (reference sequence). CDR3 protein: CSAQTGGRAEAQYF. The CDR3 coding sequence is TGCAGTGCTCAAACGGGGGGCCGAGCAGAGGCCCAGTACTTC.

Of note for this clonotype: A read error is possible here, since a much larger clone lies one base away. The chain uses TRBV27 and TRBJ2-7; 9 bases line up with TRBD2. The germline V gene encodes CDR1 MNHEY and CDR2 SMNVEV (reference sequence). The length of the CDR3 is 15 residues. Germline trimming cut 6 bases from V and 2 bases from J; bases unmatched to any gene: 8. The CDR3 here is CASRPFSGGPYEQYF. The CDR3 bases are TGTGCCAGCAGACCATTTAGCGGGGGCCCCTACGAGCAGTACTTC.

By share, this clonotype counts as medium-sized. V is TRBV2 and J is TRBJ2-3, with a weak D call TRBD1 (6 bases). Germline V lookup: CDR1 SNHLY, CDR2 FYNNEI. With 7 bases removed from V and 1 base from J, the gap between germline ends came to 12 bases. The CDR3 spans 14 residues. The CDR3 protein is CASKSTGGTDTQYF. The CDR3 region has the DNA TGTGCCAGCAAATCGACAGGAGGCACAGATACGCAGTATTTT.

This clonotype was seen more than once but under ten times. This could be a read error, since a much larger clone is one nucleotide away. The gene calls are TRBV20-1 and TRBJ2-7; 7 bases match TRBD2. Germline V gene data show CDR1 as DFQATT and CDR2 as SNEGSKA (reference sequence). The CDR3 runs 14 residues. The CDR3 reads CSARGGGDLYGQYF. The CDR3 DNA is TGCAGTGCTAGAGGGGGGGGAGACCTCTACGGGCAGTACTTC.

In this sample, this clonotype is large. This chain uses TRBV6-4 with TRBJ2-5; TRBD1 matches 12 bases. Germline V gene data show CDR1 as MRHNA and CDR2 as SNTAGT. CDR3 length equals 15 residues. With V trimmed by 6 bases and J by 4 bases, 6 bases remained unmatched. The CDR3 sequence: CASSPGQGASETQYF. The DNA of the CDR3 is TGTGCCAGCAGCCCGGGACAGGGGGCCTCAGAGACCCAGTACTTC.

By sample share, this clonotype is medium-sized. The chain joins TRBV4-2 to TRBJ1-2; D is undetermined. V lost 3 bases to trimming and J lost 7 bases, with 12 bases between them. Germline lookup yields CDR1 LGHNA and CDR2 YNFKEQ. The CDR3 consists of 13 residues. CDR3 nucleotide sequence: TGTGCCAGCAGCCACGAGGGTTTGGGTGGCTACACCTTC. Translated, it gives CASSHEGLGGYTF.

As regards this clonotype: Just one base apart from a much larger clone, this may be a read error. The genes are TRBV24-1 and TRBJ2-1; D might be TRBD2 (6 bases). There are 11 residues in the CDR3. Germline loops: CDR1 KGHDR, CDR2 SFDVKD. V lost 12 bases and J lost 8, with 13 bases in between. CDR3 amino acids: CAPMEGHEQFF. The DNA for the CDR3 is TGTGCCCCCATGGAGGGGCATGAGCAGTTCTTC.

As for this clonotype: The junction differs from germline at one of its ends, possibly a read error. The chain joins TRBV11-2 to TRBJ1-2, with no clear D. The CDR3 is 11 residues long. Germline V gene lookup returns CDR1 SGHAT and CDR2 FQNNGV. This chain's CDR3 is CASSLTYGYAF. In DNA form, the CDR3 reads TGTGCCAGCAGCCTTACCTATGGCTACGCCTTC.

By proportion, this clonotype is medium-sized (0.01 to 0.1%). The CDR3 DNA follows: TGTGCCAGCAGCTCCAGCCCGGATGAGCAGCAGTACTTC. It specifies CASSSSPDEQQYF. The rearrangement links TRBV7-9 to TRBJ2-7; no firm D call. The V end lost 4 bases, the J end lost 8 bases, and 15 bases lay between the germline ends. CDR3 size: 13 residues. Germline values: CDR1 SEHNR, CDR2 FQNEAQ (reference sequence).

Only a few counts were recorded for this clonotype. A much larger clonotype is one base distant, so this may be a read error. This rearrangement joins TRBV20-1 to TRBJ2-2; weak D call: TRBD2 (6 bases). Per germline, CDR1 DFQATT and CDR2 SNEGSKA (reference sequence). Between the trimmed V and J ends, which lost 3 bases and 4 bases, there was a span of 21 bases. The CDR3 loop spans 17 amino acids. CDR3 residues: CSARDERVIPSTGELFF. Here the CDR3 DNA reads TGCAGTGCTAGGGATGAGCGGGTCATTCCGAGCACCGGGGAGCTGTTTTTT.

This clonotype ranks as medium-sized (0.01 to 0.1%). The J gene is TRBJ2-2, the V gene TRBV7-9; no clear D gene. The CDR3 contains 16 residues. The V end lost 4 bases, the J end lost 3 bases, and 15 bases lay between the germline ends. CDR1 and CDR2 from the germline V gene are SEHNR and FQNEAQ (reference sequence). CDR3 sequence (DNA): TGTGCCAGCAGCTATTTTTTAGCCGGCCACACCGGGGAGCTGTTTTTT. Protein sequence: CASSYFLAGHTGELFF. Full variable domain (rest looked up from reference TRBV7-9 and TRBJ2-2): DTGVSQNPRHKITKRGQNVTFRCDPISEHNRLYWYRQTLGQGPEFLTYFQNEAQLEKSRLLSDRFSAERPKGSFSTLEIQRTEQGDSAMYLCASSYFLAGHTGELFFGEGSRLTVL.

To note about this clonotype: One end of the junction is discordant with germline, which a read error may explain. The V and J genes are TRBV2 and TRBJ2-5; a possible D gene is TRBD2 (5 bases). Germline lookup yields CDR1 SNHLY and CDR2 FYNNEI. This CDR3 contains 14 residues. CDR3 sequence (DNA): TGTGCCAGCAGTGAAGCTCGGGATGGAGAGGCCCAGTGCTTC. Protein product: CASSEARDGEAQCF.

This clonotype is categorized as medium-sized. A much bigger clone sits one base away, suggesting this may be a read error. The chain employs TRBV12-3 or TRBV12-4 and TRBJ2-3; D is ambiguous. Between the trimmed V and J ends, which lost 8 bases and 0 bases, there was a span of 15 bases. This CDR3 is 15 amino acids long. This CDR3 reads CASPPGLASTDTQYF. CDR3 bases: TGTGCCAGCCCCCCCGGCCTCGCTAGCACAGATACGCAGTATTTT.

Regarding this clonotype: A read error may explain this, as a much larger clone is one base away. The rearrangement uses TRBV3-1 and TRBJ1-5; D remains ambiguous. This CDR3 is 13 amino acids long. Germline CDR1 reads LGHDT; CDR2 reads YNNKEL (reference sequence). The V and J ends lost 5 bases and 4 bases respectively, with 9 bases between them. In DNA form, the CDR3 reads TGTGCCAGCAGCTTATTGGGGAATCAGCCCCAGCATTTT. Protein sequence: CASSLLGNQPQHF.

The table lists this clonotype with a count of one. The V call is TRBV11-1, the J call TRBJ2-5; 7 bases are shared with TRBD2. CDR3 length: 14 residues. In germline, CDR1 is SGHAT, CDR2 FQDESV (reference sequence). Trimming cost V 2 bases and J 4 bases; bases outside gene matches: 4. The CDR3 coding sequence is TGTGCCAGCAGCTTATACGGGAGGAGAGAGACCCAGTACTTC. Its protein is CASSLYGRRETQYF.